Below are 17 T cell receptor beta chains sequenced from a single sample in a study of beta chain features in type 1 diabetes (dated by TCRdb to the late 2010s). Their antigens are not known. The study at large found these results: In all four CD4+ subsets, TCRB CDR3 length was moderately but significantly shorter in type 1 diabetes patients.

The library was prepared using the immunoSEQ multiplex PCR assay. The High Capacity cDNA Reverse Transcription Kit was used to reverse transcribe all of the isolated RNA, meaning that expressed TCRB transcripts were what got sequenced. TCRdb stores this immuneACCESS table with in-frame sequences only. Part of the clones is absent; in the studies checked, under half of the shortfall reflects unresolved V genes, and no reason is known for the rest. Recorded for this sample are 95,000 to 150,000 clones; roughly 15% of them occurred a single time. Roughly 2.5% of the sample goes to the ten largest clones. Sequenced: central memory CD4+ T cells from blood. The receptor set was obtained from a man under 40 with type 1 diabetes.

This chain joins TRBV29-1 and TRBJ1-2; 7 bases agree with TRBD1. Trimming cost V 2 bases and J 4 bases; bases outside gene matches: 1. This CDR3 is 12 amino acids long. Germline assignment: CDR1 SQVTM and CDR2 ANQGSEA. CDR3 region: CSVESGGYGYTF. In DNA form, the CDR3 reads TGCAGCGTTGAATCAGGGGGCTATGGCTACACCTTC.

The chain couples TRBV10-3 to TRBJ2-7; D gene uncertain. From germline, CDR1 is ENHRY and CDR2 SYGVKD. The V gene lost 3 bases and the J gene lost 5 bases, with 14 bases spanning the gap. The CDR3 covers 14 residues. CDR3 nucleotides: TGTGCCATCAGTGATAGCTTGGCCCGGGACGAGCAGTACTTC. Protein product: CAISDSLARDEQYF.

This clone was detected a few times. Different DNA sequences within this sample yield the same CDR3. V gene TRBV27 combines with J gene TRBJ1-2; D uncertain. Looked up from germline, CDR1 is MNHEY and CDR2 is SMNVEV (reference sequence). The CDR3 totals 12 residues. V lost 2 bases to trimming and J lost 5 bases, with 6 bases between them. The CDR3 reads CASSLSGYGYTF. Written as DNA, the CDR3 is TGTGCCAGCAGTTTAAGTGGGTATGGCTACACCTTC.

This clone was observed a few times. The J gene is TRBJ2-1, the V gene TRBV6-1; 9 bases match TRBD1. The CDR3 sequence is 14 residues long. From germline, CDR1 is MNHNS and CDR2 SASEGT. V lost 7 bases and J lost 4; bases outside the gene matches: 5. The CDR3 nucleotides are TGTGCCAGCACCCCGGGACAGGGTTACAATGAGCAGTTCTTC. This translates into CASTPGQGYNEQFF.

This clone was picked up a small number of times. The J gene is TRBJ2-3, the V gene TRBV15; D not resolved. Germline-derived CDR1 and CDR2 are LNHNV and YYDKDF (reference sequence). Trimming left V 5 bases short and J 6 bases short, with 6 bases between. CDR3 length: 11 residues. Here the CDR3 DNA reads TGTGCCACCAGCGGTAGGGATACGCAGTATTTT. This sequence encodes CATSGRDTQYF. Variable domain in full (rest from reference TRBV15 and TRBJ2-3): DAMVIQNPRYQVTQFGKPVTLSCSQTLNHNVMYWYQQKSSQAPKLLFHYYDKDFNNEADTPDNFQSRRPNTSFCFLDIRSPGLGDTAMYLCATSGRDTQYFGPGTRLTVL.

J is TRBJ1-1 and V is TRBV7-8, with D possibly being TRBD1 (6 bases). Germline CDR1 is SGHVS and CDR2 is FQNEAQ. Trimming removed 5 bases at V and 3 bases at J, with 19 bases between. The CDR3 consists of 16 residues. The CDR3 bases are TGTGCCAGCAGCGCAGACAGGATCACATTTTACACTGAAGCTTTCTTT. Its translation is CASSADRITFYTEAFF.

In its sample, this clone was seen a few times. The chain recombines TRBV11-2 with TRBJ1-1; TRBD1 might be the D (6 bases). Looked up from germline, CDR1 is SGHAT and CDR2 is FQNNGV. CDR3 size: 14 residues. V dropped 6 bases and J dropped 6 bases, with 17 bases sitting between them. The CDR3 region has the DNA TGTGCCAGCAGGTTACAGGGAGCTGCCGCTGAAGCTTTCTTT. This translates into CASRLQGAAAEAFF. The full variable domain, completed using reference TRBV11-2 and TRBJ1-1, is EAGVAQSPRYKIIEKRQSVAFWCNPISGHATLYWYQQILGQGPKLLIQFQNNGVVDDSQLPKDRFSAERLKGVDSTLKIQPAKLEDSAVYLCASRLQGAAAEAFFGQGTRLTVV.

The chain uses TRBV7-2 and TRBJ2-7; D perhaps matches TRBD2 (5 bases). This CDR3 has 14 residues. Between the trimmed V and J ends, which lost 1 base and 3 bases, there was a span of 10 bases. The germline V gene has CDR1 SGHTA and CDR2 FQGNSA. Here the CDR3 reads CASSLDGVRYEQYF. The CDR3 DNA sequence: TGTGCCAGCAGCTTAGACGGGGTACGCTACGAGCAGTACTTC.

This clone came up a few times. The chain joins TRBV11-2 to TRBJ2-6; perhaps TRBD2 as D (5 bases). The CDR3 loop spans 15 amino acids. The germline CDR1 and CDR2 sequences are SGHAT and FQNNGV. The V and J ends lost 1 base and 1 base respectively, with 5 bases between them. The CDR3 here is CASSLAGSGANVLTF. CDR3 DNA sequence: TGTGCCAGCAGCTTAGCGGGGTCTGGGGCCAACGTCCTGACTTTC.

The rearrangement links TRBV5-4 to TRBJ2-1, with TRBD1 identical over 9 bases. The V gene end was trimmed by 4 bases and the J gene end by 4 bases; junction bases not matched to a gene: 6. From germline, CDR1 is SGHNT and CDR2 YYREEE (reference sequence). The CDR3 totals 15 residues. The CDR3 DNA reads TGTGCCAGCAGCAACGGACAGGGGAAGTACAATGAGCAGTTCTTC. Its protein is CASSNGQGKYNEQFF.

The J gene is TRBJ2-7, the V gene TRBV5-4; TRBD1 matches at 7 bases. The V gene's germline CDR1 is SGHNT and CDR2 YYREEE (reference sequence). The CDR3 totals 15 residues. V shed 4 bases and J 4 bases; nucleotides not matched to a gene: 11. CDR3 bases: TGTGCCAGCAGCCAAGGAACAGGGGACCAATACGAGCAGTACTTC. Translated, it gives CASSQGTGDQYEQYF.

The J gene is TRBJ2-7, the V gene TRBV1; TRBD2 is the table's D call and was not checked against the DNA. TRBV1 is an annotated pseudogene. The CDR3 runs 14 residues. CDR3 loop: CTSSQGHCRKEQYF. The CDR3 DNA sequence: TGCACCAGCAGCCAAGGTCACTGTCGAAAAGAGCAGTACTTC.

The chain employs TRBV6-6 and TRBJ2-3; D tentatively reads TRBD1 or TRBD2 (5 bases each). V dropped 8 bases and J dropped 0 bases, with 15 bases sitting between them. In germline, CDR1 is MNHNY, CDR2 SVGAGI (reference sequence). CDR3 length: 15 residues. The CDR3 DNA reads as TGTGCCAGCGGACGGGGCCAGCATAGCACAGATACGCAGTATTTT. It yields the protein CASGRGQHSTDTQYF.

This clone has just a few counts. The genes are TRBV5-4 and TRBJ2-3; 8 nucleotides line up with TRBD2. CDR1 and CDR2 from the germline V gene are SGHNT and YYREEE (reference sequence). Losses at the gene ends were 4 bases for V and 6 bases for J; bases not matched to a gene: 4. This CDR3 spans 13 amino acids. CDR3 in amino acids: CASSMGLEDTQYF. The CDR3 DNA sequence: TGTGCCAGCAGCATGGGACTAGAGGATACGCAGTATTTT. The variable domain in full, completed from reference TRBV5-4 and TRBJ2-3, reads ETGVTQSPTHLIKTRGQQVTLRCSSQSGHNTVSWYQQALGQGPQFIFQYYREEENGRGNFPPRFSGLQFPNYSSELNVNALELDDSALYLCASSMGLEDTQYFGPGTRLTVL.

This clone showed up many times. A much larger clonotype is one base distant, so this may be a read error. The same CDR3 also results from other DNA sequences found in this sample. In DNA, the CDR3 is TGTGCCTGGAGGCTGTCCGGGGATCAGCCCCAGCATTTT. Translation gives CAWRLSGDQPQHF. This chain joins TRBV30 and TRBJ1-5; D is unclear. Trimming removed 3 bases at V and 5 bases at J, with 11 bases between. In germline, CDR1 is GTSNPN, CDR2 SVGIG (reference sequence). CDR3 size: 13 residues.

This clone came up a few times. CDR3: CASSLGGIGYF. CDR3 in DNA: TGTGCCAGCAGCTTAGGAGGGATTGGGTATTTT. The chain uses TRBV7-2 and TRBJ2-3, with D possibly TRBD2 on 5 matching bases. CDR1 and CDR2 from the germline V gene are SGHTA and FQGNSA. V was clipped by 1 base and J by 14 bases, with 10 bases between them. The CDR3 is 11 amino acids. Full variable domain (rest looked up from reference TRBV7-2 and TRBJ2-3): GAGVSQSPSNKVTEKGKDVELRCDPISGHTALYWYRQSLGQGLEFLIYFQGNSAPDKSGLPSDRFSAERTGGSVSTLTIQRTQQEDSAVYLCASSLGGIGYFGPGTRLTVL.

This clone has more than one count but fewer than ten. The chain uses TRBV11-3 and TRBJ2-4, with TRBD1 matching 8 bases. The CDR3 runs 14 residues. Trimming took 4 bases from V and 3 from J; bases not matched to a gene: 2. CDR1 SGHNT and CDR2 YENEEA come from the germline V gene. CDR3 nucleotides: TGTGCCAGCAGCTCACAGGGGGTCAAAAACATTCAGTACTTC. Translation: CASSSQGVKNIQYF.